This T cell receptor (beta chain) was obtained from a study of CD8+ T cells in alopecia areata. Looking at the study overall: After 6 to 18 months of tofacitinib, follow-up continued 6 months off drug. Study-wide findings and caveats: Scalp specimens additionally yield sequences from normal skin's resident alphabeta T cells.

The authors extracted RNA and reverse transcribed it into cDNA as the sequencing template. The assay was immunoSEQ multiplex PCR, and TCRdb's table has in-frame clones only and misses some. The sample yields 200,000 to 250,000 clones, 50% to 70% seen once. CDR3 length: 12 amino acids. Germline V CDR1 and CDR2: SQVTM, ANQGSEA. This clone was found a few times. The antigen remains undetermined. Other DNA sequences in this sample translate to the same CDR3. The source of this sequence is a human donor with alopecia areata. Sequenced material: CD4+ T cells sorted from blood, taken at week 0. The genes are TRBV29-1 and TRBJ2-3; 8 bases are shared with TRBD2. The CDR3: CSATGGADTQYF. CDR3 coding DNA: TGCAGTGCCACGGGGGGGGCAGATACGCAGTATTTT.